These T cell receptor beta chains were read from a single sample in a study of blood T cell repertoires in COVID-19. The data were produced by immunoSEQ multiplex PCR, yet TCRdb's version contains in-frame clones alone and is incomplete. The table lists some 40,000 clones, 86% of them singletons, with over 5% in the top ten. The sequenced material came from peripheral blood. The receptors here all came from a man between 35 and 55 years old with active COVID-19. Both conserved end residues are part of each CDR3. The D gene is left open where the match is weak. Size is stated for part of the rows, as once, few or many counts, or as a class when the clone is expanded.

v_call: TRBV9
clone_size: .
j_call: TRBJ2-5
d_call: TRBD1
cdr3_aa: CASSDRTGGSQETQYF
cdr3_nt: TGTGCCAGCAGTGACCGGACAGGGGGGTCCCAAGAGACCCAGTACTTC

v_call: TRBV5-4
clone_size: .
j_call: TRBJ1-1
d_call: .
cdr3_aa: CASSFSGNTEAFF
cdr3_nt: TGTGCCAGCAGCTTCTCCGGGAACACTGAAGCTTTCTTT

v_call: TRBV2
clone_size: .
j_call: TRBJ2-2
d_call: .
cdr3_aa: CASRGAGFSGELFF
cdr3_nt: TGTGCCAGCAGGGGGGCCGGATTTAGCGGGGAGCTGTTTTTT

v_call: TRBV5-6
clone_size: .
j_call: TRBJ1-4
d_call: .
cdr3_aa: CASGKQGTHEKLFF
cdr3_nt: TGTGCCAGCGGGAAACAGGGTACCCATGAAAAACTGTTTTTT

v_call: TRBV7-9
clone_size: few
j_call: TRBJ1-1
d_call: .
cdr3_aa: CASSLSLGEVAFF
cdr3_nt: TGTGCCAGCAGCCTTAGCCTCGGGGAGGTAGCTTTCTTT

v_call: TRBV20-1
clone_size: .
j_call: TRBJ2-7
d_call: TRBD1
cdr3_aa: CSASDRREQYF
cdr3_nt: TGCAGTGCATCGGACAGGCGCGAGCAGTACTTC

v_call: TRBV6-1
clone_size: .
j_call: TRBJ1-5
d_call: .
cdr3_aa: CASSEASRANQPQHF
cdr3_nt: TGTGCCAGCAGTGAAGCATCCAGGGCCAATCAGCCCCAGCATTTT

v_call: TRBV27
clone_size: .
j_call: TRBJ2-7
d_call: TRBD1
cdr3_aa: CASSQGTAYEQYF
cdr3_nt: TGTGCCAGCAGTCAGGGGACAGCTTACGAGCAGTACTTC

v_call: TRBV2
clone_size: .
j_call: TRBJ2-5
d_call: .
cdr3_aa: CASKTDQETQYF
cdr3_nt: TGTGCCAGCAAGACAGACCAAGAGACCCAGTACTTC

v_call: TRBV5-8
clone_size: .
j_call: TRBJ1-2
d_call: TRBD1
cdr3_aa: CASNILAGGQGDGYTF
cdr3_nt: TGTGCCAGCAACATTTTGGCGGGGGGACAGGGCGATGGCTACACCTTC

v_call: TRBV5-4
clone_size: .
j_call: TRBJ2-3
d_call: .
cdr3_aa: CASSLEADPNTDTQYF
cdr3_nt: TGTGCCAGCAGCTTAGAAGCGGATCCGAACACAGATACGCAGTATTTT

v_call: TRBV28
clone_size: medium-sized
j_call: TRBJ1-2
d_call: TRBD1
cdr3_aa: CASRRGQGTVGYTF
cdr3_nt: TGTGCCAGCAGGAGAGGACAGGGGACGGTTGGCTACACCTTC

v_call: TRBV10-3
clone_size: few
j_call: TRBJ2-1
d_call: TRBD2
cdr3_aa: CAIREGLVGNEQFF
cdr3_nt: TGTGCCATCCGGGAGGGACTAGTAGGCAATGAGCAGTTCTTC

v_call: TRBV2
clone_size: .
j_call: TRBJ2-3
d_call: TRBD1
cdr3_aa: CASSGDRDTQYF
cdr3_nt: TGTGCCAGCAGTGGGGACAGAGATACGCAGTATTTT

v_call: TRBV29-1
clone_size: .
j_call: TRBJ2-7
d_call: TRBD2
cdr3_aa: CSVGLAGYEQYF
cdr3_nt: TGCAGCGTGGGACTAGCGGGGTACGAGCAGTACTTC

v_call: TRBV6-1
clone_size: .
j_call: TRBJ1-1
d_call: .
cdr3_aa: CASSEGLPTEAFF
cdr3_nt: TGTGCCAGCAGTGAGGGCCTGCCCACTGAAGCTTTCTTT

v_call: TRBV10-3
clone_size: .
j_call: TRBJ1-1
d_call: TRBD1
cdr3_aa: CAIGQGLSEAFF
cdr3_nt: TGTGCCATCGGACAGGGGCTGTCTGAAGCTTTCTTT

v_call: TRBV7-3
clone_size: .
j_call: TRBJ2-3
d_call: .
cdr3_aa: CASSFSPTNGTSTDTQYF
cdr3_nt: TGTGCCAGCAGTTTTTCACCGACTAACGGGACTAGCACAGATACGCAGTATTTT

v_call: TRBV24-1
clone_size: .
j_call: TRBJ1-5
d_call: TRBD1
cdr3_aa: CATSAGGGPSNQPQHF
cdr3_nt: TGTGCCACCAGTGCAGGGGGAGGACCCAGCAATCAGCCCCAGCATTTT

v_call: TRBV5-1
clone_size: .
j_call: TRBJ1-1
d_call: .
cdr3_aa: CASATWAATNTEAFF
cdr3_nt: TGCGCCAGCGCAACGTGGGCAGCAACGAACACTGAAGCTTTCTTT

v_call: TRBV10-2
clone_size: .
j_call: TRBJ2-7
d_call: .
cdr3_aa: CASSESGVGSGAYEQYF
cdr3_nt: TGCGCCAGCAGTGAGTCGGGGGTGGGTTCAGGGGCCTACGAGCAGTACTTC

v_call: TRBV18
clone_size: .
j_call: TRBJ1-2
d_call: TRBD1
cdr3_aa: CASSPETGPDGYTF
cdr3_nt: TGTGCCAGCTCCCCTGAGACAGGGCCGGATGGCTACACCTTC

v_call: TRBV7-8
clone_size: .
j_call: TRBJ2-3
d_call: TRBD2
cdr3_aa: CASSGGTSGYTDTQYF
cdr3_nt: TGTGCCAGCAGCGGAGGGACTAGCGGATACACAGATACGCAGTATTTT

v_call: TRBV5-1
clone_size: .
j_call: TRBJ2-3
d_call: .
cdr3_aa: CASRGGTDTQYF
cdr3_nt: TGCGCCAGCAGAGGAGGCACAGATACGCAGTATTTT

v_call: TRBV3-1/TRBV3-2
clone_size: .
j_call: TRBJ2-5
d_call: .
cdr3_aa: CASSQNRQETQYF
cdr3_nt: TGTGCCAGCAGCCAAAACAGGCAAGAGACCCAGTACTTC

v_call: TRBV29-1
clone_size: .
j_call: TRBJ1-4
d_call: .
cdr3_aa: CSVKPNEKLFF
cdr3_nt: TGCAGCGTCAAGCCTAATGAAAAACTGTTTTTT

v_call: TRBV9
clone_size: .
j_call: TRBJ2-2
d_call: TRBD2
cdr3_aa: CASSARTSSGELFF
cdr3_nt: TGTGCCAGCTCCGCTAGGACTAGTTCCGGGGAGCTGTTTTTT

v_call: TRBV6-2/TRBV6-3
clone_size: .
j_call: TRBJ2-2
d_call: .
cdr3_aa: CASSYDLQTGGELFF
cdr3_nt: TGTGCCAGCAGTTACGATCTCCAGACGGGCGGGGAGCTGTTTTTT

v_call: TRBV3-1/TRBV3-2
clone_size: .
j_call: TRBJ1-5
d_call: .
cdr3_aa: CASSQEWTNNQPQHF
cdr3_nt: TGTGCCAGCAGCCAAGAGTGGACAAACAATCAGCCCCAGCATTTT

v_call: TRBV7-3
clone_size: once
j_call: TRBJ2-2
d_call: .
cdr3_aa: CASSLYHSSNTGELFF
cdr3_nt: TGTGCCAGCAGCTTATATCACAGTTCGAACACCGGGGAGCTGTTTTTT

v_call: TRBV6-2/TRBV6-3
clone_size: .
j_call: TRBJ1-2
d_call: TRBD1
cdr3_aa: CASSPRGDSFYGYTF
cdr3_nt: TGTGCCAGCAGTCCCCGTGGGGACAGCTTCTATGGCTACACCTTC

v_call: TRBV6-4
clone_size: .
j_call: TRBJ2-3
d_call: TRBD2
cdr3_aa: CASSDGRATDTQYF
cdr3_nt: TGTGCCAGCAGTGACGGGAGGGCCACAGATACGCAGTATTTT

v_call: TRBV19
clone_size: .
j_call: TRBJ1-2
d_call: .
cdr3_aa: CASNRDYITYGYTF
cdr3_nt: TGTGCCAGTAACAGGGACTATATCACCTATGGCTACACCTTC

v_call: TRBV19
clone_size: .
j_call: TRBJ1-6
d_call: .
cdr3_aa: CASSKGSEWEVHNSPLHF
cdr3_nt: TGTGCCAGTAGTAAAGGGTCTGAGTGGGAGGTACATAATTCACCCCTCCACTTT

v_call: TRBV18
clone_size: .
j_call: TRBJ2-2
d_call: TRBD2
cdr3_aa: CASSARLAGGKNTGELFF
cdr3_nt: TGTGCCAGCTCAGCAAGACTAGCGGGAGGGAAGAACACCGGGGAGCTGTTTTTT

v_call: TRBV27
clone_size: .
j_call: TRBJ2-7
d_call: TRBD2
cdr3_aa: CASSPGLVSYEQYF
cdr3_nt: TGTGCCAGCAGCCCGGGACTAGTCTCCTACGAGCAGTACTTC

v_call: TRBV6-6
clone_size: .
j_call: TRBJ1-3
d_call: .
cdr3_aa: CASSFDGISGNTIYF
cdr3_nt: TGTGCCAGCAGTTTCGACGGGATCTCTGGAAACACCATATATTTT

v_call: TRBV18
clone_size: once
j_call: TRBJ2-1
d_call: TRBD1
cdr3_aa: CASSSRQGAREQFF
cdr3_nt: TGTGCCAGCTCGTCCCGACAGGGGGCGCGGGAGCAGTTCTTC

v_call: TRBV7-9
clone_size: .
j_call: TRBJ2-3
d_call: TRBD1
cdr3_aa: CASVGTGSTDTQYF
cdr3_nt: TGTGCCAGCGTCGGGACAGGGAGCACAGATACGCAGTATTTT

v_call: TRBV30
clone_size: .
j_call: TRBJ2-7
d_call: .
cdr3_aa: CAWVDRTHEQYF
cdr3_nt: TGTGCCTGGGTTGACAGGACCCACGAGCAGTACTTC

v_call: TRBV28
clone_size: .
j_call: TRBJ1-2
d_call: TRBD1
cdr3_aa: CASSLSGGPVDYGYTF
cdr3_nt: TGTGCCAGCAGTTTATCAGGGGGCCCAGTGGACTATGGCTACACCTTC

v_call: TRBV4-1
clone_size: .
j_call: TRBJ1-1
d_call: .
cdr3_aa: CASSLYGGNMNTEAFF
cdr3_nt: TGCGCCAGCAGCCTTTACGGGGGGAACATGAACACTGAAGCTTTCTTT

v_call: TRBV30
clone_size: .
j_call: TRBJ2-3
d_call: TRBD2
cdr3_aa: CACRGPGGGTDTQYF
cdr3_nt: TGTGCCTGCCGGGGCCCCGGGGGGGGCACAGATACGCAGTATTTT

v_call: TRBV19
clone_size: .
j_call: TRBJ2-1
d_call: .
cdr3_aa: CASSIVRAQGLGAYNEQFF
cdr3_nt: TGTGCCAGTAGTATTGTTAGGGCCCAGGGGTTAGGAGCTTACAATGAGCAGTTCTTC

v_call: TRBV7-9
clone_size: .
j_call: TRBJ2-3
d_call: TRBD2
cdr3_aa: CASSLVSGRPDTQYF
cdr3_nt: TGTGCCAGCAGCTTAGTTAGCGGGAGGCCAGATACGCAGTATTTT

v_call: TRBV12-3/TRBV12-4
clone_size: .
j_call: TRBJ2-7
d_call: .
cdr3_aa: CASRYRDYEQYF
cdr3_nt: TGTGCCAGCCGCTACAGGGACTACGAGCAGTACTTC

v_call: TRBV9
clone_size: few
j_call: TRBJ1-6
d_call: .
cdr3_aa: CASSALSGGSPLHF
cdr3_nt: TGTGCCAGCAGCGCCCTAAGCGGGGGTTCACCCCTCCACTTT

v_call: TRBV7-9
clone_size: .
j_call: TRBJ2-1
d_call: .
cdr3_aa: CASSLRGDGEQFF
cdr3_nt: TGTGCCAGCAGCCTCCGGGGTGACGGTGAGCAGTTCTTC

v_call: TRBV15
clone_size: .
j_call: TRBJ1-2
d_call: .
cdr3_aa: CATSRLQGNYGYTF
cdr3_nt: TGTGCCACCAGCAGACTCCAGGGGAACTATGGCTACACCTTC

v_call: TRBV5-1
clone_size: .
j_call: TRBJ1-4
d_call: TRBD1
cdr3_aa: CASSAGPLGTGNEKLFF
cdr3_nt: TGCGCCAGCAGCGCGGGGCCCCTGGGGACAGGGAACGAAAAACTGTTTTTT